A single sample is the source of the 24 T cell receptor beta chains below, sequenced in a study of blood T cell repertoires in COVID-19. TCRdb keeps only in-frame clones here, not all; method: immunoSEQ multiplex PCR. The sample shows about 310,000 clones, roughly 84% of them seen only once. The sample comprised peripheral blood. These receptors were collected from a man aged 45-60 years with active or convalescent COVID-19.

This clone has a single count. V and J are TRBV5-1 and TRBJ2-7; 8 bases fit TRBD1. Looked up from germline, CDR1 is SGHRS and CDR2 is YFSETQ. The length of the CDR3 is 13 residues. V shed 7 bases, J shed 4 bases, and the junction held 7 bases outside the gene matches. The CDR3 sequence is CASSQDRDYEQYF. The CDR3 coding sequence is TGCGCCAGCTCCCAGGACAGGGATTACGAGCAGTACTTC.

This clone was picked up one time. The rearrangement joins TRBV7-2 to TRBJ2-2; TRBD2 is a possible D gene (5 bases). Per germline, CDR1 SGHTA and CDR2 FQGNSA. V was cut by 4 bases and J by 7 bases, with 10 bases left in between. CDR3 length equals 13 residues. CDR3 nucleotides: TGTGCCAGCAGCTCCGACGGGGTCGGGGAGCTGTTTTTT. The encoded protein is CASSSDGVGELFF.

This clone was observed once. This sequence joins TRBV9 and TRBJ2-2, with D possibly matching TRBD2 (6 bases). V was clipped by 0 bases and J by 4 bases, with 10 bases between them. Germline V CDR1 and CDR2: SGDLS, YYNGEE. CDR3 length equals 15 residues. The CDR3 DNA follows: TGTGCCAGCAGCGTAGGACTAGTAGGCACCGGGGAGCTGTTTTTT. Amino acids: CASSVGLVGTGELFF.

The chain couples TRBV25-1 to TRBJ2-2, with a weak D call TRBD2 (5 bases). The V gene lost 1 base and the J gene lost 6 bases, with 15 bases spanning the gap. This CDR3 region has 16 residues. Germline CDR1 reads MGHDK; CDR2 reads SYGVNS. The CDR3 protein is CASSEWQRGRAGELFF. The CDR3 nucleotides are TGTGCCAGCAGTGAATGGCAACGGGGTCGAGCCGGGGAGCTGTTTTTT.

The rearrangement uses TRBV28 and TRBJ1-6; D is possibly TRBD1 (6 bases). This CDR3 is built from 14 residues. CDR1 is MDHEN, CDR2 SYDVKM, per germline. Trimming removed 8 bases at V and 6 bases at J, with 14 bases between. The CDR3 reads CASGNDRFNSPLHF. The DNA of the CDR3 is TGTGCCAGCGGGAACGACAGGTTTAATTCACCCCTCCACTTT.

This clone was observed a few times. V and J are TRBV5-1 and TRBJ1-2, with a weak D call TRBD1 (6 bases). The CDR3 runs 14 residues. V lost 7 bases to trimming and J lost 6 bases, with 19 bases between them. Germline V gene sequence: CDR1 SGHRS, CDR2 YFSETQ. This CDR3 reads CASSRGAVTDGYTF. CDR3 sequence (DNA): TGCGCCAGCTCCCGGGGGGCGGTCACCGATGGCTACACCTTC.

The chain employs TRBV29-1 and TRBJ1-1; D is unclear. The CDR3 sequence is 13 residues long. V was shortened by 2 bases and J by 1 base, with 8 bases between the two germline ends. Germline lookup yields CDR1 SQVTM and CDR2 ANQGSEA. The CDR3 is CSVETERNTEAFF. The CDR3 DNA reads as TGCAGCGTTGAAACAGAGAGGAACACTGAAGCTTTCTTT.

The chain has TRBV28 and TRBJ1-1; 7 nucleotides match TRBD1. V lost 2 bases and J lost 7; bases outside the gene matches: 4. The germline gives CDR1 MDHEN, CDR2 SYDVKM. This CDR3 has 13 residues. This CDR3 is CASSLGTALEAFF. The CDR3 DNA reads as TGTGCCAGCAGTTTAGGGACAGCCCTTGAAGCTTTCTTT.

J is TRBJ1-5 and V is TRBV7-8, with TRBD1 as a possible D gene (5 bases). Germline values: CDR1 SGHVS, CDR2 FQNEAQ. The CDR3 totals 15 residues. V gave up 1 base and J gave up 5 bases, with 12 bases separating them. As DNA, the CDR3 is TGTGCCAGCAGCTTAGTTTCAGGGTTCGATCAGCCCCAGCATTTT. Its protein is CASSLVSGFDQPQHF.

This clone appeared a single time. The chain couples TRBV7-9 to TRBJ2-1, with TRBD1 identical over 7 bases. Germline V gene sequence: CDR1 SEHNR, CDR2 FQNEAQ (reference sequence). V was pared by 5 bases and J by 6 bases, with 10 bases of the junction left unmatched. The CDR3 is made up of 15 amino acids. The CDR3 nucleotides are TGTGCCAGCAGCCGCCTGAAGACAGGGTCCAATGAGCAGTTCTTC. As protein: CASSRLKTGSNEQFF.

The chain links TRBV9 to TRBJ1-3; 7 positions agree with TRBD1. This CDR3 has 15 residues. V shed 3 bases and J 4 bases; nucleotides not matched to a gene: 7. Germline values: CDR1 SGDLS, CDR2 YYNGEE. The CDR3 DNA sequence: TGTGCCAGCAGCGATTCCGGGACAGTCGGAAACACCATATATTTT. Its protein is CASSDSGTVGNTIYF.

J is TRBJ1-4 and V is TRBV4-2; no definite D call. The ends were cut back, 0 bases at V and 8 bases at J, with 10 bases in the middle. The CDR3 totals 14 residues. CDR1 and CDR2 from the germline V gene are LGHNA and YNFKEQ. The DNA for the CDR3 is TGTGCCAGCAGCCAAGATCGAGGAAGAGAAAAACTGTTTTTT. Its translation is CASSQDRGREKLFF.

This clone has only a few counts. V gene TRBV5-6 combines with J gene TRBJ2-2; 10 bases agree with TRBD2. This CDR3 spans 15 amino acids. Germline V gene sequence: CDR1 SGHDT, CDR2 YYEEEE. Trimming took 3 bases from V and 5 from J; bases not matched to a gene: 4. DNA of the CDR3: TGTGCCAGCAGCTCTAGCGGGGGCTTAACCGGGGAGCTGTTTTTT. Translated: CASSSSGGLTGELFF.

The chain employs TRBV28 and TRBJ2-7; D is possibly TRBD1 (6 bases). Germline V gene lookup returns CDR1 MDHEN and CDR2 SYDVKM. This CDR3 region has 13 residues. V shed 6 bases and J shed 4 bases, with 13 bases lying between them. The CDR3 region has the DNA TGTGCCAGCAGCAAGGGGGACGGATACGAGCAGTACTTC. It translates to CASSKGDGYEQYF. Looking up the rest from reference TRBV28 and TRBJ2-7 gives the full variable domain: DVKVTQSSRYLVKRTGEKVFLECVQDMDHENMFWYRQDPGLGLRLIYFSYDVKMKEKGDIPEGYSVSREKKERFSLILESASTNQTSMYLCASSKGDGYEQYFGPGTRLTVT.

V and J are TRBV6-5 and TRBJ1-1; TRBD1 matches at 10 bases. Germline V gene sequence: CDR1 MNHEY, CDR2 SVGAGI. After removal of 3 bases from V and 4 bases from J, the junction contained 8 bases not matched to a gene. The CDR3 spans 16 residues. The CDR3: CASSYWTGGEGTEAFF. CDR3 DNA sequence: TGTGCCAGCAGTTATTGGACAGGGGGAGAAGGCACTGAAGCTTTCTTT.

This chain uses TRBV7-2 with TRBJ2-1, with TRBD2 identical over 10 bases. Germline assignment: CDR1 SGHTA and CDR2 FQGNSA. The J segment lost 6 bases and the V segment lost 2 bases, leaving 7 bases of the junction unmatched. The CDR3 sequence is 16 residues long. CDR3 loop: CASSLRVAGGINEQFF. The CDR3 bases are TGTGCCAGCAGCTTAAGAGTAGCGGGAGGAATCAATGAGCAGTTCTTC.

This clone was seen only once. This chain joins TRBV27 and TRBJ1-5, with unresolved D. V was clipped by 4 bases and J by 2 bases, with 21 bases between them. The CDR3 covers 18 residues. Per germline, CDR1 MNHEY and CDR2 SMNVEV (reference sequence). The CDR3 spells CASSSRAAGVGGNQPQHF. The CDR3 nucleotides are TGTGCCAGCAGTTCCCGGGCCGCCGGGGTTGGCGGCAATCAGCCCCAGCATTTT.

The chain has TRBV11-2 and TRBJ2-3; 7 nucleotides line up with TRBD2. Germline CDR1 is SGHAT and CDR2 is FQNNGV. The CDR3 runs 15 residues. Trimming at V came to 5 bases and at J to 1 base, leaving 6 bases not matched to a gene. CDR3 sequence: CASSPGGWGTDTQYF. CDR3 sequence (DNA): TGTGCCAGCAGCCCCGGGGGGTGGGGCACAGATACGCAGTATTTT.

The rearrangement links TRBV5-1 to TRBJ1-3; a possible D gene is TRBD1 (6 bases). The CDR3 totals 19 residues. Germline V lookup: CDR1 SGHRS, CDR2 YFSETQ. The V and J ends lost 0 bases and 1 base respectively, with 20 bases between them. CDR3 region: CASSLVGTTGLDSGNTIYF. CDR3 coding DNA: TGCGCCAGCAGCTTGGTTGGGACGACAGGACTCGATTCTGGAAACACCATATATTTT.

The chain joins TRBV27 to TRBJ2-2; 14 bases are shared with TRBD2. V shed 9 bases and J 6 bases; nucleotides not matched to a gene: 3. The germline V gene has CDR1 MNHEY and CDR2 SMNVEV (reference sequence). The CDR3 runs 14 residues. CDR3 DNA: TGTGCCAGGGGACTAGCGGGAGTATCCGGGGAGCTGTTTTTT. It codes for CARGLAGVSGELFF.

This sequence joins TRBV11-1 and TRBJ1-2, with D perhaps matching TRBD1 (5 bases). This CDR3 region has 13 residues. Deletions cut 3 bases from V and 10 bases from J, with 15 bases between. CDR1 SGHAT and CDR2 FQDESV come from the germline V gene (reference sequence). The DNA of the CDR3 is TGTGCCAGCAGCTTTAACCGGGACTCCGTCTACACCTTC. It translates to CASSFNRDSVYTF.

Turning to this clone: This same CDR3 is encoded by further DNA sequences in the sample. The rearrangement joins TRBV28 to TRBJ2-5, with 9 nucleotides matching TRBD2. The V and J ends lost 2 bases and 1 base, in that order; junction bases with no gene match: 5. This CDR3 has 16 amino acids. The germline gives CDR1 MDHEN, CDR2 SYDVKM. Here the CDR3 reads CASSLRAGGVQETQYF. As DNA, the CDR3 is TGTGCCAGCAGTTTACGGGCGGGGGGGGTCCAAGAGACCCAGTACTTC.

The chain carries TRBV28 and TRBJ1-2; 9 nucleotides align to TRBD1. The CDR3 is 15 amino acids. Trimming cost V 5 bases and J 0 bases; bases outside gene matches: 4. The germline gives CDR1 MDHEN, CDR2 SYDVKM. This CDR3 is CASSKGQGTNYGYTF. The CDR3 coding sequence is TGTGCCAGCAGTAAGGGACAGGGAACTAACTATGGCTACACCTTC.

The chain carries TRBV12-3 or TRBV12-4 and TRBJ1-4; 8 positions agree with TRBD1. CDR3 length: 13 residues. J gave up 13 bases and V 6 bases, and 10 bases lay outside the gene matches. The CDR3 sequence: CASSRQGAEVLFF. CDR3 DNA: TGTGCCAGCAGCCGCCAGGGGGCGGAGGTACTGTTTTTT.